The entry below describes one TCR beta chain. The target antigen is unknown. Under the authors' procedure: Without quality scores, immunoSEQ junctional reads could not be filtered like full-length reads. Some clones are missing from TCRdb's copy, which holds only in-frame ones; the method was immunoSEQ multiplex PCR. V, J and clone size are taken as reported in that table, and D and trimming were inferred from the DNA itself. This sample has about 2.1 million clones, with 90% to 95% found just once. The entry originates in a study of shared clonotypes between healthy human individuals. Overall study context: Donor ages ranged 18 to 49 years: a couple of women, a few men.

Positively selected for CCR7, the CD45RO-negative cells used as naive CD8 cells excluded terminally differentiated effector memory CD45RA+ cells. All of the donors resided in Nashville, Tennessee, and each was a Caucasian adult. Germline-derived CDR1 and CDR2 are SGDLS and YYNGEE. The CDR3 extends over 16 amino acids. The V segment lost 0 bases and the J segment 4 bases; nucleotides outside the gene matches: 6. Study findings and constraints: Across subsets, estimated richness was generally greater for naive than for memory populations.

Sequencing was carried out using naive CD8+ T cells from PBMCs. The source is a man in his late teens or twenties in good health. Some clones in this sample may be carry-over from other donors' samples. The V gene is TRBV9, the J gene TRBJ1-4; 7 nucleotides match TRBD1. The CDR3, as DNA: TGTGCCAGCAGCGTAGTGGGACAGAACAATAATGAAAAACTGTTTTTT. Its protein is CASSVVGQNNNEKLFF. Full variable domain (remainder filled in from reference TRBV9 and TRBJ1-4): DSGVTQTPKHLITATGQRVTLRCSPRSGDLSVYWYQQSLDQGLQFLIQYYNGEERAKGNILERFSAQQFPDLHSELNLSSLELGDSALYFCASSVVGQNNNEKLFFGSGTQLSVL.